This entry lists 24 T cell receptor beta chains sequenced from one sample in a study of cytomegalovirus exposure and HLA in healthy donors. The PCR used 60 Vbeta and 13 Jbeta primers. Libraries were prepared by immunoSEQ multiplex PCR; TCRdb keeps only in-frame clonotypes and omits some of them. Among about 190,000 clones, 74% were seen once, and the ten largest hold around 3.2%. Sequences were obtained from PBMCs. The source is a woman aged 25 to 45 in good health and CMV-seropositive.

V gene TRBV27 combines with J gene TRBJ1-1, with TRBD1 matching over 11 bases. The CDR3 consists of 15 residues. After removal of 4 bases from V and 5 bases from J, the junction contained 6 bases not matched to a gene. Germline V CDR1 and CDR2: MNHEY, SMNVEV (reference sequence). The CDR3 DNA sequence: TGTGCCAGCAGTTCGCGGACAGGGGGCGAAACTGAAGCTTTCTTT. Its translation is CASSSRTGGETEAFF.

The V and J genes are TRBV2 and TRBJ1-5; D is undetermined. CDR3 length equals 14 residues. Trimming cost V 4 bases and J 0 bases, with 7 bases left between them. In germline, CDR1 is SNHLY, CDR2 FYNNEI. CDR3 coding DNA: TGTGCCAGCAGTGGGAGGAATAGCAATCAGCCCCAGCATTTT. This codes for CASSGRNSNQPQHF. The entire variable domain, with the rest obtained from reference TRBV2 and TRBJ1-5, is as follows: EPEVTQTPSHQVTQMGQEVILRCVPISNHLYFYWYRQILGQKVEFLVSFYNNEISEKSEIFDDQFSVERPDGSNFTLKIRSTKLEDSAMYFCASSGRNSNQPQHFGDGTRLSIL.

This clone occurred a few times. V gene TRBV5-5 combines with J gene TRBJ2-7; D is perhaps TRBD1 (6 bases). V lost 1 base and J 3 bases, leaving 11 bases between the germline ends. Per the germline V gene, CDR1 is SGHKS and CDR2 is YYEKEE (reference sequence). The CDR3 length is 14 residues. Here the CDR3 reads CASSLLRGGYEQYF. DNA for the CDR3: TGTGCCAGCAGCTTGCTCAGAGGGGGCTACGAGCAGTACTTC.

This chain connects TRBV28 to TRBJ1-5, with D unresolved. Germline assignment: CDR1 MDHEN and CDR2 SYDVKM. With 2 bases removed from V and 6 bases from J, the gap between germline ends came to 5 bases. This CDR3 is built from 12 residues. The DNA for the CDR3 is TGTGCCAGCAGTTTAAGACTTCAGCCCCAGCATTTT. Its protein is CASSLRLQPQHF. Full variable domain (missing parts from reference TRBV28 and TRBJ1-5): DVKVTQSSRYLVKRTGEKVFLECVQDMDHENMFWYRQDPGLGLRLIYFSYDVKMKEKGDIPEGYSVSREKKERFSLILESASTNQTSMYLCASSLRLQPQHFGDGTRLSIL.

The chain carries TRBV5-1 and TRBJ2-1; TRBD2 matches 9 bases. The germline V gene encodes CDR1 SGHRS and CDR2 YFSETQ. V was pared by 4 bases and J by 13 bases, with 3 bases of the junction left unmatched. The CDR3 extends over 11 amino acids. CDR3 DNA sequence: TGCGCCAGCAGCGGCGGGGGGGGCCAGTTCTTC. Its protein is CASSGGGGQFF.

The V call is TRBV7-2, the J call TRBJ2-7, with a possible D match to TRBD2 (6 bases). The CDR3 has 16 amino acids. Trimming cost V 0 bases and J 6 bases, with 18 bases left between them. CDR1 and CDR2 (germline): SGHTA, FQGNSA. The CDR3 DNA reads TGTGCCAGCAGCTTAGCGCGACAGTCGGGAGTATCCGAGCAGTACTTC. Protein product: CASSLARQSGVSEQYF.

This clone was picked up one time. The chain is built from TRBV4-1 and TRBJ2-7; TRBD1 is a possible D gene (5 bases). This CDR3 is built from 13 residues. Trimming took off 2 bases at V and 6 bases at J, with 11 bases between the two ends. From germline, CDR1 is MGHRA and CDR2 YSYEKL. DNA for the CDR3: TGCGCCAGCAGCCAACCCCAGGGTCCCGAGCAGTACTTC. It encodes CASSQPQGPEQYF.

The rearrangement uses TRBV28 and TRBJ1-5; 8 bases map to TRBD1. V was clipped by 3 bases and J by 3 bases; unmatched bases: 10. Germline V gene lookup returns CDR1 MDHEN and CDR2 SYDVKM. The CDR3 has 17 amino acids. CDR3 amino acids: CASSFRWTGRDNQPQHF. In nucleotides, the CDR3 is TGTGCCAGCAGTTTCAGATGGACAGGGAGGGACAATCAGCCCCAGCATTTT.

CDR3 nucleotides: TGTGCCAGCAGCTACCCAGGGTTCACAGATACGCAGTATTTT. Its protein product is CASSYPGFTDTQYF. The V and J genes are TRBV5-6 and TRBJ2-3, with D perhaps matching TRBD1 (5 bases). CDR1 SGHDT and CDR2 YYEEEE come from the germline V gene. The CDR3 covers 14 residues. Trimming took 3 bases from V and 2 from J, leaving 10 bases between them.

The chain combines TRBV28 with TRBJ1-5; D is unclear. V was cut by 11 bases and J by 3 bases, with 11 bases left in between. CDR3 size: 12 residues. Germline V gene sequence: CDR1 MDHEN, CDR2 SYDVKM. CDR3 amino acids: CASSELNQPQHF. The CDR3, as DNA: TGTGCCTCCTCCGAGCTCAATCAGCCCCAGCATTTT.

The table lists this clone with a count of one. The V and J genes are TRBV28 and TRBJ1-5; unclear D gene. CDR3 length equals 15 residues. Deletions cut 7 bases from V and 0 bases from J, with 13 bases between. Germline CDR1 reads MDHEN; CDR2 reads SYDVKM. CDR3 DNA sequence: TGTGCCAGCATCGGGGAGCTCTATAGCAATCAGCCCCAGCATTTT. The encoded protein is CASIGELYSNQPQHF.

This chain uses TRBV29-1 with TRBJ2-7; TRBD2 matches at 13 bases. Germline V gene sequence: CDR1 SQVTM, CDR2 ANQGSEA. Trimming at V came to 5 bases and at J to 0 bases, leaving 10 bases not matched to a gene. The CDR3 spans 17 residues. The CDR3, as DNA: TGCAGCGTTTTGGGGGCTCGGACTAGCGGGAGCTCCTACGAGCAGTACTTC. Translated, it gives CSVLGARTSGSSYEQYF.

The rearrangement uses TRBV28 and TRBJ1-6, with TRBD1 as a possible D gene (5 bases). CDR1 is MDHEN and CDR2 is SYDVKM in the germline V gene. V was pared by 6 bases and J by 10 bases, with 16 bases between. This CDR3 comprises 14 residues. CDR3 bases: TGTGCCAGCAGCTCCGCATTGACAGCCTCACCCCTCCACTTT. Its translation: CASSSALTASPLHF.

The chain links TRBV28 to TRBJ2-2; tentatively, D is TRBD2 (6 bases). In germline, CDR1 is MDHEN, CDR2 SYDVKM. This CDR3 has 15 residues. V was cut by 6 bases and J by 7 bases, with 18 bases left in between. For the CDR3, the DNA is TGTGCCAGCAGAGCAAGTGGCGGGATCGGCGGGGAGCTGTTTTTT. It is translated as CASRASGGIGGELFF.

Concerning this clone: The sample holds other DNA sequences that translate to the same CDR3. The rearrangement links TRBV19 to TRBJ1-1; a possible D gene is TRBD1 (6 bases). Looked up from germline, CDR1 is LNHDA and CDR2 is SQIVND (reference sequence). The CDR3 contains 12 residues. The V and J ends lost 4 bases and 4 bases respectively, with 7 bases between them. In DNA, the CDR3 is TGTGCCAGTAGTAAACAGGGCACTGAAGCTTTCTTT. This sequence encodes CASSKQGTEAFF. Complete variable domain (other parts from reference TRBV19 and TRBJ1-1): DGGITQSPKYLFRKEGQNVTLSCEQNLNHDAMYWYRQDPGQGLRLIYYSQIVNDFQKGDIAEGYSVSREKKESFPLTVTSAQKNPTAFYLCASSKQGTEAFFGQGTRLTVV.

In DNA form, the CDR3 reads TGTGCCAGCAGCTTAGGAGCGGGATACTACGAGCAGTACTTC. It encodes CASSLGAGYYEQYF. V usage is TRBV7-8 and J usage is TRBJ2-7; 7 bases agree with TRBD2. From germline, CDR1 is SGHVS and CDR2 FQNEAQ. V was clipped by 1 base and J by 3 bases; unmatched bases: 3. This CDR3 has 14 residues.

This clone was counted between two and nine times. The rearrangement uses TRBV13 and TRBJ2-1; 8 nucleotides match TRBD2. The CDR3 loop spans 15 amino acids. Unmatched junction bases numbered 8, after V lost 2 bases and J lost 8 bases. The germline gives CDR1 PRHDT, CDR2 FYEKMQ (reference sequence). The CDR3 reads CASSLTSGRSYEQFF. CDR3 bases: TGTGCCAGCAGCTTAACCAGCGGGAGATCATATGAGCAGTTCTTC.

The chain has TRBV14 and TRBJ1-3; no clear D. This CDR3 is 14 amino acids long. The V and J ends lost 4 bases and 2 bases respectively, with 9 bases between them. Germline CDR1 reads SGHDN; CDR2 reads FVKESK. The CDR3 here is CASSRPGPGNTIYF. The CDR3 nucleotides are TGTGCCAGCAGCCGACCTGGGCCTGGAAACACCATATATTTT.

The chain has TRBV6-1 and TRBJ2-1, with TRBD1 as a possible D gene (6 bases). The CDR3 spans 15 residues. V was shortened by 3 bases and J by 7 bases, with 16 bases between the two germline ends. The germline V gene encodes CDR1 MNHNS and CDR2 SASEGT. CDR3 DNA sequence: TGTGCCAGCAGTGACCGGCAGGGGATTTTGAATGAGCAGTTCTTC. This gives the protein CASSDRQGILNEQFF.

The V and J genes are TRBV2 and TRBJ2-7; no definite D call. Germline V gene data show CDR1 as SNHLY and CDR2 as FYNNEI. Trimming shortened V by 7 bases and J by 1 base, and 5 bases separated the two germline ends. CDR3 size: 11 residues. CDR3 in DNA: TGTGCCAGCACGGAGTCCTACGAGCAGTACTTC. Translation: CASTESYEQYF.

As regards this clone: Other DNA sequences in the same sample also yield this CDR3. This chain links TRBV19 with TRBJ2-2; TRBD1 is a possible D gene (5 bases). V was shortened by 2 bases and J by 6 bases, with 7 bases between the two germline ends. Germline CDR1 LNHDA, CDR2 SQIVND (reference sequence). CDR3 length equals 13 residues. Written as DNA, the CDR3 is TGTGCCAGTAGTATAAGGGGATCCGGGGAGCTGTTTTTT. This encodes CASSIRGSGELFF.

This clone has just one count. V gene TRBV5-4 combines with J gene TRBJ2-1; 13 bases line up with TRBD2. Germline values: CDR1 SGHNT, CDR2 YYREEE (reference sequence). The CDR3 runs 15 residues. Trimming removed 4 bases from V and 6 bases from J; junction bases left unmatched: 4. This chain's CDR3 is CASSPGLAGPNEQFF. CDR3 in DNA: TGTGCCAGCAGCCCGGGACTAGCGGGACCCAATGAGCAGTTCTTC.

V is TRBV6-1 and J is TRBJ1-1; 10 nucleotides line up with TRBD1. Germline V gene sequence: CDR1 MNHNS, CDR2 SASEGT. J gave up 4 bases and V 1 base, and 0 bases lay outside the gene matches. This CDR3 comprises 14 residues. Written as DNA, the CDR3 is TGTGCCAGCAGTGAAGGGACAGGGGGCACTGAAGCTTTCTTT. It encodes CASSEGTGGTEAFF.

The chain couples TRBV28 to TRBJ2-7; 7 bases match TRBD1. The V gene's germline CDR1 is MDHEN and CDR2 SYDVKM. V gave up 7 bases and J gave up 0 bases; unmatched junction bases: 3. The CDR3 contains 13 residues. CDR3 region: CASKRGLSYEQYF. DNA of the CDR3: TGTGCCAGCAAAAGGGGGCTCTCCTACGAGCAGTACTTC.